The rows below give T cell receptor beta chains drawn from one sample of a study of T cells in Graves' hyperthyroidism and ophthalmopathy. In TCRdb, the multiplex PCR reads were re-called with MiXCR into one record per CDR3 protein. The sample comprises 600,000 to 750,000 distinct CDR3 sequences, roughly 17% of which are singletons, and around 16% rests with the top ten. The sample comprised blood. The source is a man aged 45 to 65 with Graves' hyperthyroidism. CDR3s include the opening cysteine and the closing phenylalanine or tryptophan. The D gene is left open where the match is weak. Size is omitted from some rows. Given values are once, few, many or a class for expanded clones.

>TRBV28|.|many|TRBJ2-7
TGTGCCAGCAGTTTACTGTCCGCGGGGGCCGACGAGCAGTACTTC
CASSLLSAGADEQYF
>TRBV11-3|.|.|TRBJ2-1
TGTGCCAGCAGCCACCGTTTAGGACACTCCTACAATGAGCAGTTCTTC
CASSHRLGHSYNEQFF
>TRBV4-1|.|.|TRBJ2-1
TGCGCCAGCAGCCAAGGGATCGGATACAATGAGCAGTTCTTC
CASSQGIGYNEQFF
>TRBV30|.|.|TRBJ2-2
TGTGCCTGGAGTGGGCCGTCCGGGGAGCTGTTTTTT
CAWSGPSGELFF
>TRBV12-3/TRBV12-4|.|many|TRBJ2-6
TGTGCCAGCGCTTCCGGGACCCTCTCTGGGGCCAACGTCCTGACTTTC
CASASGTLSGANVLTF
>TRBV12-3/TRBV12-4|.|many|TRBJ1-2
TGTGCCAGCAGCCTAGAGGAGTCGGGCTATGGCTACACCTTC
CASSLEESGYGYTF
>TRBV19|.|.|TRBJ2-1
TGTGCCAGTAGGGCCGGGAGCTCCTACAATGAGCAGTTCTTC
CASRAGSSYNEQFF
>TRBV28|TRBD2|few|TRBJ2-2
TGTGCCAGCAGGTGGAGCGGGAGCGGTGGGGAGCTGTTTTTT
CASRWSGSGGELFF
>TRBV18|.|.|TRBJ1-1
TGTGCCAGCTCACCACTTAATAAGGACAGCCTGAACACTGAAGCTTTCTTT
CASSPLNKDSLNTEAFF
>TRBV6-5|TRBD1|.|TRBJ1-6
TGTGCCAGCAGTTACTTCCAGGGGGCAATCGCTAATTCACCCCTCCACTTT
CASSYFQGAIANSPLHF
>TRBV30|.|.|TRBJ2-2
TGTGCCTGGAGTAATTATGAGGGTTGGAACACCGGGGAGCTGTTTTTT
CAWSNYEGWNTGELFF
>TRBV7-9|TRBD1|many|TRBJ2-7
TGTGCCAGCAGCCCCTCGAGCGGACAGGGGGCTGGCTACGAGCAGTACTTC
CASSPSSGQGAGYEQYF
>TRBV30|.|many|TRBJ2-1
TGTGCCTGGAGTGTCTGGGTTTACAATGAGCAGTTCTTC
CAWSVWVYNEQFF
>TRBV19|.|.|TRBJ2-3
TGTGCCACCTGGGGCGATACGCAGTATTTT
CATWGDTQYF
>TRBV2|.|many|TRBJ2-5
TGTGCCAGCAATCGCGGGAAAACAGAGACCCAGTACTTC
CASNRGKTETQYF
>TRBV29-1|TRBD1|.|TRBJ2-1
TGCAGCGTTGAAAGGACAGGGGCTCCCAATGAGCAGTTCTTC
CSVERTGAPNEQFF
>TRBV7-3|TRBD1|many|TRBJ2-1
TGTGCCAGCAGCTTAACGGGGACAGGGGATGAGCAGTTCTTC
CASSLTGTGDEQFF
>TRBV20-1|TRBD1|many|TRBJ2-1
TGCAGTGCGGAACCGACAGGGCGGGATGAGCAGTTCTTC
CSAEPTGRDEQFF
>TRBV24-1|.|.|TRBJ2-1
TGTGCCACCAGTGAGAACATCAATGAGCAGTTCTTC
CATSENINEQFF
>TRBV9|TRBD1|few|TRBJ2-7
TGTGCCAGCAGCGCTTGGGACAGGGGGAGGGAGCAGTACTTC
CASSAWDRGREQYF
>TRBV11-2|TRBD1|many|TRBJ1-1
TGTGCCAGCAGCCGGGGACAGACGAACACTGAAGCTTTCTTT
CASSRGQTNTEAFF
>TRBV12-3/TRBV12-4|.|many|TRBJ1-1
TGTGCCAGCAGTGGGGGGGGACGTGGGAACACTGAAGCTTTCTTT
CASSGGGRGNTEAFF
>TRBV6-1|TRBD2|few|TRBJ2-5
TGTGCCAGCAGTCGGACTAGCGGGAGCGTTGAGACCCAGTACTTC
CASSRTSGSVETQYF
>TRBV10-3|TRBD1|few|TRBJ1-4
TGTGCCATCAGTGAATGGACAGGGAAGGAAAAACTGTTTTTT
CAISEWTGKEKLFF
>TRBV2|.|many|TRBJ2-7
TGTGCCAGCAGTGAACAGGTCCCCGAGCAGTACTTC
CASSEQVPEQYF
>TRBV6-1|TRBD2|few|TRBJ2-3
TGTGCCAGCAGTGAAGGCCTCTCCAGCGGGATTGTAGATACGCAGTATTTT
CASSEGLSSGIVDTQYF
>TRBV19|TRBD2|.|TRBJ2-1
TGTGCCAGTAGTAGACTAGCACAAGAGAACCCCAATGAGCAGTTCTTC
CASSRLAQENPNEQFF
>TRBV5-8|.|.|TRBJ1-4
TGTGCCAGCAGTCCCGGACCGTTCAGGGAAAAACTGTTTTTT
CASSPGPFREKLFF
>TRBV4-1|.|.|TRBJ2-1
TGCGCCAGCAGCCTTTGGGCCCTGGACAATGAGCAGTTCTTC
CASSLWALDNEQFF
>TRBV3-1|.|many|TRBJ2-1
TGTGCCAGCAGCCCCCCCAGACGGGTTTCCTACAATGAGCAGTTCTTC
CASSPPRRVSYNEQFF
>TRBV6-2/TRBV6-3|.|few|TRBJ2-2
TGTGCCAGCAGTGACCGGAGTTGGAGCACCGGGGAGCTGTTTTTT
CASSDRSWSTGELFF
>TRBV28|.|many|TRBJ2-3
TGTGCCAGCGGATTGTGGGGAAGGGGAATACCGCCTTTTAGCACAGATACGCAGTATTTT
CASGLWGRGIPPFSTDTQYF
>TRBV11-2|TRBD1|many|TRBJ2-2
TGTGCCAGCAGCTTTAGTCGGGGGACAGGGAAAACCGGGGAGCTGTTTTTT
CASSFSRGTGKTGELFF
>TRBV27|.|many|TRBJ2-3
TGTGCCAGCAGTTTCGGACCAATCCCTCCGCCCCCAGATACGCAGTATTTT
CASSFGPIPPPPDTQYF
>TRBV10-3|.|.|TRBJ1-2
TGTGCCATCACCCTAAGTGGGGGTCTCGTTGATGGCTACACCTTC
CAITLSGGLVDGYTF
>TRBV6-1|.|.|TRBJ2-1
TGTGCCAGCAGTGAAGTAATATTCTTTGGGGGCCGAAATGAGCAGTTCTTC
CASSEVIFFGGRNEQFF
>TRBV9|.|many|TRBJ2-3
TGTGCCAGCAGCGTAGACGGCAGGGTAGGGCAGTATTTT
CASSVDGRVGQYF
>TRBV4-1|.|.|TRBJ2-4
TGCGCCAGCAGCCAAGTTTATGCAGAGACGCCCAAAAACATTCAGTACTTC
CASSQVYAETPKNIQYF
>TRBV28|TRBD2|many|TRBJ2-3
TGTGCCAGCAGTTTATCGGCTAGCGGGACAGATACGCAGTATTTT
CASSLSASGTDTQYF
>TRBV18|.|many|TRBJ1-1
TGTGCCAGCTCCTGGGGGGCCCCTGAAGCTTTCTTT
CASSWGAPEAFF
>TRBV7-9|TRBD2|few|TRBJ2-7
TGTGCCAGCAGCCCGACGACTAGCGTCTACGAGCAGTACTTC
CASSPTTSVYEQYF
>TRBV5-5|.|.|TRBJ2-5
TGTGCCAGCAGCTGGACCGCTCTTCTGCAAGAGACCCAGTACTTC
CASSWTALLQETQYF
>TRBV12-3/TRBV12-4|.|many|TRBJ2-2
TGTGCCAGCAGTTTCCTAGCCGCGAACACCGGGGAGCTGTTTTTT
CASSFLAANTGELFF
>TRBV2|.|.|TRBJ1-4
TGTGCCAGCAGTGGACAGGCGTGGGGCAATGAAAAACTGTTTTTT
CASSGQAWGNEKLFF
>TRBV18|.|.|TRBJ2-7
TGTGCCAGCTCCCCAGGACTGGCACAGACCTCCTACGAGCAGTACTTC
CASSPGLAQTSYEQYF
>TRBV12-3/TRBV12-4|TRBD2|.|TRBJ2-3
TGTGCCAGCACCCTAGCGGGAGGGCCTTCAGATACGCAGTATTTT
CASTLAGGPSDTQYF
>TRBV30|.|few|TRBJ1-5
TGTGCCTGGAGCAGGAACGCAGGGAGCAATCAGCCCCAGCATTTT
CAWSRNAGSNQPQHF
>TRBV6-2/TRBV6-3|TRBD2|.|TRBJ2-7
TGTGCCAGCAGTTACGGGACTAGGTCCGAGCAGTACTTC
CASSYGTRSEQYF
>TRBV6-5|.|few|TRBJ1-5
TGTGCCAGCAGTGCGCAGGAATATCAGCCCCAGCATTTT
CASSAQEYQPQHF
>TRBV15|.|.|TRBJ2-2
TGTGCCACCAGCAGAAACAGGAACACCGGGGAGCTGTTTTTT
CATSRNRNTGELFF
>TRBV20-1|.|few|TRBJ1-4
TGCAGTGCGGAAGCCAGGGGACCGGAAAAACTGTTTTTT
CSAEARGPEKLFF
>TRBV7-2|TRBD1|.|TRBJ2-2
TGTGCCAGCAGCTTAGCAACAGGGGTACGGGAGCTGTTTTTT
CASSLATGVRELFF
>TRBV28|.|many|TRBJ1-5
TGTGCCAGCAGTTTACTATGGCAGACTAATCAGCCCCAGCATTTT
CASSLLWQTNQPQHF
>TRBV27|TRBD2|many|TRBJ2-1
TGTGCCAGCAGTTCCCCCAGGTGGGCGGGAGGGCCGCACAATGAGCAGTTCTTC
CASSSPRWAGGPHNEQFF
>TRBV12-3/TRBV12-4|.|many|TRBJ1-1
TGTGCCAGCAGTAGACCGGTCACTGAAGCTTTCTTT
CASSRPVTEAFF
>TRBV20-1|TRBD2|.|TRBJ2-7
TGCAGTGCAAGGACTAGCGGTATCAACGAGCAGTACTTC
CSARTSGINEQYF
>TRBV20-1|TRBD2|many|TRBJ2-7
TGCAGTGCTAGAGGGGAGCGGGAGAGAACCTACGAGCAGTACTTC
CSARGERERTYEQYF
>TRBV27|TRBD2|.|TRBJ2-1
TGCGCCAGCAGCTTGGATAGCGGGAGGGGTGTCAATGAGCAGTTCTTC
CASSLDSGRGVNEQFF
>TRBV3-1|.|few|TRBJ2-7
TGTGCCAGCAGCCAAGATCTTACGCTGGGCGAGCAGTACTTC
CASSQDLTLGEQYF
>TRBV19|TRBD1|.|TRBJ1-5
TGTGCCAGTACCGACAGGGGAAGTTTCCAGCCCCAGCATTTT
CASTDRGSFQPQHF